A single sample is the source of the 27 T cell receptor beta chains below, sequenced in a study of CD8 T cells in Susac syndrome. The authors reverse transcribed roughly 0.5 to 1 ug RNA with random hexamers. TCRdb fed the immunoSEQ multiplex PCR reads into MiXCR, producing one record per CDR3 protein. The sample shows tens of thousands of distinct CDR3 sequences, 94% of them seen only once. Material for sequencing was CD8+ T cells from PBMCs. The receptors were gathered from a human donor in good health.

The rearrangement uses TRBV14 and TRBJ2-2; D gene uncertain. The V end lost 2 bases, the J end lost 7 bases, and 17 bases lay between the germline ends. Germline V gene lookup returns CDR1 SGHDN and CDR2 FVKESK. The CDR3 totals 16 residues. CDR3 region: CASSQWSGLFGGELFF. In nucleotides, the CDR3 is TGTGCCAGCAGCCAATGGAGTGGGCTCTTTGGCGGGGAGCTGTTTTTT.

The rearrangement joins TRBV5-1 to TRBJ2-7, with unresolved D. Germline V lookup: CDR1 SGHRS, CDR2 YFSETQ. Between the trimmed V and J ends, which lost 2 bases and 2 bases, there was a span of 8 bases. This CDR3 has 13 residues. The CDR3 nucleotides read TGCGCCAGCAGCTTCGCGTCCGCCTACGAGCAGTACTTC. Its translation: CASSFASAYEQYF.

A note on this clonotype: One end of the junction is discordant with germline, which a read error may explain. V gene TRBV29-1 combines with J gene TRBJ1-2; the D gene is possibly TRBD1 (5 bases). Germline V gene data show CDR1 as SQVTM and CDR2 as ANQGSEA. The CDR3 loop spans 14 amino acids. The CDR3 is CSTGEGETDYGYAF. CDR3 sequence (DNA): TGCAGCACCGGAGAAGGGGAAACGGACTATGGCTACGCCTTC.

V usage is TRBV6-5 and J usage is TRBJ1-1; a possible D gene is TRBD1 (6 bases). Deletions cut 2 bases from V and 1 base from J, with 14 bases between. The germline CDR1 and CDR2 sequences are MNHEY and SVGAGI. The CDR3 is 16 amino acids. CDR3 nucleotides: TGTGCCAGCAGTTACAAGCGAATGACAGGGAACACTGAAGCTTTCTTT. Translated, it gives CASSYKRMTGNTEAFF.

This clonotype has more than one count but fewer than ten. The V and J genes are TRBV28 and TRBJ2-1; D gene ambiguous. Germline assignment: CDR1 MDHEN and CDR2 SYDVKM. CDR3 length: 14 amino acids. Trimming took off 5 bases at V and 0 bases at J, with 8 bases between the two ends. This chain's CDR3 is CASSLGNSYNEQFF. For the CDR3, the DNA is TGTGCCAGCAGTCTAGGGAACTCCTACAATGAGCAGTTCTTC. Drawing the rest from reference TRBV28 and TRBJ2-1, the complete variable domain is DVKVTQSSRYLVKRTGEKVFLECVQDMDHENMFWYRQDPGLGLRLIYFSYDVKMKEKGDIPEGYSVSREKKERFSLILESASTNQTSMYLCASSLGNSYNEQFFGPGTRLTVL.

The V and J genes are TRBV4-1 and TRBJ1-5; D not certain. V was cut by 4 bases and J by 2 bases, with 9 bases left in between. The CDR3 totals 14 residues. Germline CDR1 is MGHRA and CDR2 is YSYEKL. The DNA for the CDR3 is TGCGCCAGCAGCCTGCTAACGGGCAATCAGCCCCAGCATTTT. Protein product: CASSLLTGNQPQHF.

The chain joins TRBV29-1 to TRBJ2-1; D is uncertain. This CDR3 contains 10 residues. Trimming shortened V by 4 bases and J by 6 bases, and 4 bases separated the two germline ends. CDR1 is SQVTM, CDR2 ANQGSEA, per germline. The chain's CDR3 is CSVGPNEQFF. Written as DNA, the CDR3 is TGCAGCGTTGGACCCAATGAGCAGTTCTTC.

The sample holds one count of this clonotype. The chain uses TRBV20-1 and TRBJ2-1, with 8 bases lining up with TRBD1. The CDR3 has 15 residues. Germline loops: CDR1 DFQATT, CDR2 SNEGSKA (reference sequence). V gave up 1 base and J gave up 5 bases; unmatched junction bases: 7. CDR3 protein: CSARVLDRADNEQFF. The CDR3, as DNA: TGCAGTGCTAGAGTCCTGGACAGGGCGGACAATGAGCAGTTCTTC.

The CDR3 DNA reads as TGTGCCAGCAGCTCGGGGGCCGGGACAGGGAACTCCTACGAGCAGTACTTC. Its translation is CASSSGAGTGNSYEQYF. V is TRBV13 and J is TRBJ2-7; 9 nucleotides agree with TRBD1. Germline CDR1 reads PRHDT; CDR2 reads FYEKMQ (reference sequence). Trimming cost V 4 bases and J 0 bases; bases outside gene matches: 10. The CDR3 consists of 17 residues.

The genes are TRBV12-3 or TRBV12-4 and TRBJ2-3; weak D call: TRBD2 (5 bases). The CDR3 extends over 11 amino acids. Trimming cost V 7 bases and J 10 bases, with 12 bases left between them. The CDR3 sequence: CASTTGIAQYF. CDR3 coding DNA: TGTGCCAGCACTACCGGGATTGCGCAGTATTTT.

The chain uses TRBV30 and TRBJ1-1, with D perhaps matching TRBD1 (5 bases). Trimming cost V 4 bases and J 5 bases, with 11 bases left between them. Germline CDR1 and CDR2: GTSNPN and SVGIG (reference sequence). The CDR3 runs 12 residues. CDR3 DNA: TGTGCCTGGAATAGGGGAAAGACTGAAGCTTTCTTT. It translates to CAWNRGKTEAFF.

The chain carries TRBV5-1 and TRBJ1-2; D not resolved. Between the trimmed V and J ends, which lost 4 bases and 4 bases, there was a span of 14 bases. Germline V lookup: CDR1 SGHRS, CDR2 YFSETQ. There are 14 residues in the CDR3. CDR3 loop: CASSPVDSPYGYTF. The CDR3 nucleotides are TGCGCCAGCAGCCCCGTGGATAGCCCCTATGGCTACACCTTC. Variable domain in full (rest from reference TRBV5-1 and TRBJ1-2): KAGVTQTPRYLIKTRGQQVTLSCSPISGHRSVSWYQQTPGQGLQFLFEYFSETQRNKGNFPGRFSGRQFSNSRSEMNVSTLELGDSALYLCASSPVDSPYGYTFGSGTRLTVV.

The rearrangement links TRBV4-1 to TRBJ2-1, with 8 bases lining up with TRBD2. The length of the CDR3 is 17 residues. CDR1 is MGHRA and CDR2 is YSYEKL in the germline V gene. The J segment lost 2 bases and the V segment lost 6 bases, leaving 12 bases of the junction unmatched. The DNA for the CDR3 is TGCGCCAGCAGTCTGACCCCCCCAGCGGGGGCCTACAATGAGCAGTTCTTC. Encoded protein: CASSLTPPAGAYNEQFF.

The chain combines TRBV29-1 with TRBJ2-1; 8 bases map to TRBD1. The germline gives CDR1 SQVTM, CDR2 ANQGSEA. Trimming took 4 bases from V and 3 from J; bases not matched to a gene: 2. The CDR3 length is 13 residues. The CDR3 coding sequence is TGCAGCGTTGGACAGGGGCGCTACAATGAGCAGTTCTTC. Amino acid sequence: CSVGQGRYNEQFF.

The rearrangement joins TRBV13 to TRBJ2-7; possibly TRBD2 for D (5 bases). This CDR3 spans 14 amino acids. Germline CDR1 is PRHDT and CDR2 is FYEKMQ (reference sequence). Trimming removed 1 base from V and 4 bases from J, with 11 bases in between. The chain's CDR3 is CASSLDPGGYEQYV. CDR3 nucleotide sequence: TGTGCCAGCAGCTTAGATCCCGGCGGGTACGAGCAGTACGTC.

The V call is TRBV9, the J call TRBJ2-5; the D is unclear. The germline CDR1 and CDR2 sequences are SGDLS and YYNGEE. V gave up 3 bases and J gave up 5 bases, with 17 bases separating them. There are 15 residues in the CDR3. CDR3 amino acids: CASSAPSDAWETQYF. CDR3 coding DNA: TGTGCCAGCAGCGCACCGTCGGACGCCTGGGAGACCCAGTACTTC. The full variable domain, completed using reference TRBV9 and TRBJ2-5, is DSGVTQTPKHLITATGQRVTLRCSPRSGDLSVYWYQQSLDQGLQFLIQYYNGEERAKGNILERFSAQQFPDLHSELNLSSLELGDSALYFCASSAPSDAWETQYFGPGTRLLVL.

CDR3 bases: TGTGCCAGCAGTCCTCTTAGCGGGGGCCCCACAGATACGCAGTATTTT. Protein product: CASSPLSGGPTDTQYF. The J gene is TRBJ2-3, the V gene TRBV28; TRBD2 matches 9 bases. After removal of 5 bases from V and 2 bases from J, the junction contained 8 bases not matched to a gene. Germline values: CDR1 MDHEN, CDR2 SYDVKM. The CDR3 sequence is 16 residues long.

This clonotype was counted only a few times. The chain couples TRBV24-1 to TRBJ2-5; the D is unclear. Germline lookup yields CDR1 KGHDR and CDR2 SFDVKD. Trimming shortened V by 4 bases and J by 4 bases, and 6 bases separated the two germline ends. This CDR3 comprises 12 residues. The CDR3, as DNA: TGTGCCACCAGTGAGACCTCAGAGACCCAGTACTTC. This gives the protein CATSETSETQYF.

The genes are TRBV5-1 and TRBJ2-7; 9 nucleotides line up with TRBD1. The length of the CDR3 is 15 residues. Looked up from germline, CDR1 is SGHRS and CDR2 is YFSETQ. Losses at the gene ends were 4 bases for V and 7 bases for J; bases not matched to a gene: 12. CDR3 protein: CASSASGTGIGEQYV. The CDR3 DNA follows: TGCGCCAGCAGCGCGTCCGGGACAGGGATCGGGGAGCAGTACGTC.

J is TRBJ1-2 and V is TRBV9; D is ambiguous. CDR1 and CDR2 from the germline V gene are SGDLS and YYNGEE. V gave up 8 bases and J gave up 3 bases, with 11 bases separating them. The CDR3 contains 12 residues. CDR3 sequence reads: CASGAEHYGYTF. Written as DNA, the CDR3 is TGTGCCAGTGGTGCTGAGCACTATGGCTACACCTTC.

The gene calls are TRBV9 and TRBJ1-2; 12 nucleotides match TRBD1. The CDR3 sequence is 17 residues long. V dropped 3 bases and J dropped 0; count of bases not matched to a gene: 6. Germline lookup yields CDR1 SGDLS and CDR2 YYNGEE. The CDR3 spells CASSDGTGGLSNYGYTF. CDR3 sequence (DNA): TGTGCCAGCAGCGACGGGACAGGGGGCTTGTCTAACTATGGCTACACCTTC.

This clonotype was seen once. V usage is TRBV20-1 and J usage is TRBJ2-7, with no clear D. This CDR3 contains 15 residues. Germline lookup yields CDR1 DFQATT and CDR2 SNEGSKA (reference sequence). Trimming took 0 bases from V and 3 from J, leaving 15 bases between them. The DNA for the CDR3 is TGCAGTGCTAGAGATGGGGTAAGAGGTGGCTACGAGCAGTACGTC. Its protein is CSARDGVRGGYEQYV.

This chain connects TRBV6-2 or TRBV6-3 to TRBJ2-3; 9 nucleotides match TRBD2. V shed 6 bases and J 2 bases; nucleotides not matched to a gene: 3. The CDR3 contains 14 residues. Germline V gene data show CDR1 as MNHEY and CDR2 as SVGEGT. CDR3: CASRRLAVTDTQYF. The CDR3 DNA reads TGTGCCAGCAGACGACTAGCGGTCACAGATACGCAGTATTTT.

This clonotype showed up just a few times. This CDR3 is CASSLQREGYNEQFF. CDR3 nucleotide sequence: TGTGCCAGCAGCCTCCAGCGGGAGGGATACAATGAGCAGTTCTTC. J is TRBJ2-1 and V is TRBV7-6, with 10 bases aligning to TRBD2. V gave up 5 bases and J gave up 4 bases; unmatched junction bases: 5. CDR1 and CDR2 (germline): SGHVS, FNYEAQ. The CDR3 covers 15 residues.

The rearrangement joins TRBV28 to TRBJ2-1; the D is unclear. Trimming pared 7 bases from V and 7 bases from J, leaving 17 bases between. The CDR3 consists of 14 residues. The germline CDR1 and CDR2 sequences are MDHEN and SYDVKM. The CDR3 sequence: CASIGVSEWNEQFF. In DNA form, the CDR3 reads TGTGCCAGCATTGGAGTTTCGGAATGGAATGAGCAGTTCTTC.

CDR3 amino acids: CASSTQDTHNQPQHF. DNA for the CDR3: TGTGCCAGCAGTACCCAGGACACCCACAATCAGCCCCAGCATTTT. This chain connects TRBV6-1 to TRBJ1-5; a weak D match, TRBD1 (5 bases). The germline V gene encodes CDR1 MNHNS and CDR2 SASEGT. Deletions cut 5 bases from V and 3 bases from J, with 14 bases between. CDR3 length: 15 amino acids.

The rearrangement uses TRBV15 and TRBJ1-2; no reliable D call. In germline, CDR1 is LNHNV, CDR2 YYDKDF (reference sequence). The V and J ends lost 1 base and 6 bases respectively, with 15 bases between them. The CDR3 runs 15 residues. CDR3 region: CATSRVGLDSNGYTF. DNA of the CDR3: TGTGCCACCAGCAGAGTGGGCCTCGATTCCAATGGCTACACCTTC.